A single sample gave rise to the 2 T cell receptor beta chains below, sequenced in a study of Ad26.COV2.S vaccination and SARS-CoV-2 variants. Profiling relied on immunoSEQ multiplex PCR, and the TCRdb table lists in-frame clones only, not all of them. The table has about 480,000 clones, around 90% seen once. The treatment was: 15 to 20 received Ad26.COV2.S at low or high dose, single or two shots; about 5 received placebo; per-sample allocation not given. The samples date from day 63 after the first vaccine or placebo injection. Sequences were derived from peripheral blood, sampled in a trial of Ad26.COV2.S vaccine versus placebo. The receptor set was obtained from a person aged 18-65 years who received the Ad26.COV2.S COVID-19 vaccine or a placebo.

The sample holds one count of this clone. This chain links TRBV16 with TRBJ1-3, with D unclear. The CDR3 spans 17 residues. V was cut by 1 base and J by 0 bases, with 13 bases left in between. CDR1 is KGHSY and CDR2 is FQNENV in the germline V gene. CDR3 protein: CASSQYRIRDSGNTIYF. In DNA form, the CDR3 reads TGTGCCAGCAGCCAATATAGGATCCGAGACTCTGGAAACACCATATATTTT.

CDR3 nucleotide sequence: TGTGCCAGTATCAGCGGGACCCAGTTAAGGCACAGAAGGACAGATACGCAGTATTTT. Translated, it gives CASISGTQLRHRRTDTQYF. This chain connects TRBV27 to TRBJ2-3; TRBD2 matches at 7 bases. The germline V gene has CDR1 MNHEY and CDR2 SMNVEV (reference sequence). V lost 9 bases to trimming and J lost 3 bases; unmatched junction nucleotides: 24. The CDR3 consists of 19 residues.